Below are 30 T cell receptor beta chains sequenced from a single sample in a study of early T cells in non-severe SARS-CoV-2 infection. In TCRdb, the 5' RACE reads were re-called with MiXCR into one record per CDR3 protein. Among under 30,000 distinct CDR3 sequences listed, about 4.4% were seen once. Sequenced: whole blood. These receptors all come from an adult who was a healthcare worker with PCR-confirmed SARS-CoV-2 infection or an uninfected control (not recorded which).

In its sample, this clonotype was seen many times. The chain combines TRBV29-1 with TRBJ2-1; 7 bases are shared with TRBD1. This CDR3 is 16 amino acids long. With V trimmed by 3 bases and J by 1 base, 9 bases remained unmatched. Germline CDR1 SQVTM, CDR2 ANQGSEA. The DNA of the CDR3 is TGCAGCGTTGACCCACTAGACAGGGAATCCTACAATGAGCAGTTCTTC. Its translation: CSVDPLDRESYNEQFF.

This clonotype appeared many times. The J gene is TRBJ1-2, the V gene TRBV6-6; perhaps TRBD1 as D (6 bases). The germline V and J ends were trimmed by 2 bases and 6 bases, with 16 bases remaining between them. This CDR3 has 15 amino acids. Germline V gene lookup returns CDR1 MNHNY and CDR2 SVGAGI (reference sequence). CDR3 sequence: CASSYGGGGLDGYTF. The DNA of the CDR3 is TGTGCCAGCAGTTACGGCGGGGGCGGACTGGATGGCTACACCTTC.

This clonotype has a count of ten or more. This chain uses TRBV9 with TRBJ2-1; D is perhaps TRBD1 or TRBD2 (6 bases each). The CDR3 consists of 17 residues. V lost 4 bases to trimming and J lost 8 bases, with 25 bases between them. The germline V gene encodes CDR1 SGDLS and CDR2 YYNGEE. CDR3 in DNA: TGTGCCAGCAGCCCAATTGGGTATGGCAGGGGAGGCGATGAGCAGTTCTTC. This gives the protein CASSPIGYGRGGDEQFF.

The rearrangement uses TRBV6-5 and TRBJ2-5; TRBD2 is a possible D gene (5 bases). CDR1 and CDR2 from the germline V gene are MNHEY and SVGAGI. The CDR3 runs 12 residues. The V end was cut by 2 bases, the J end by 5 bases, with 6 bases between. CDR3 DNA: TGTGCCAGCAGTTACGGGAGTGAGACCCAGTACTTC. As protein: CASSYGSETQYF.

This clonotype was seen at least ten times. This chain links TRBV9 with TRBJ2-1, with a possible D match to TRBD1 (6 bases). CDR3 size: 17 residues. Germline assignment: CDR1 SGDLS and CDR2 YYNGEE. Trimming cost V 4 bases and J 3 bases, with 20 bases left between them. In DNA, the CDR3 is TGTGCCAGCAGCCCATTATCCCGGACAGCTATCTACAATGAGCAGTTCTTC. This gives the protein CASSPLSRTAIYNEQFF.

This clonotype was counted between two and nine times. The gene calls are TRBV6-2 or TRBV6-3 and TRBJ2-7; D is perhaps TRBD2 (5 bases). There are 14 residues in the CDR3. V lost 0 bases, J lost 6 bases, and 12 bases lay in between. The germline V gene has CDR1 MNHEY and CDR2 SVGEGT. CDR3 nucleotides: TGTGCCAGCAGTTACTCCCCTCGGGCGGGCGAGCAGTACTTC. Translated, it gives CASSYSPRAGEQYF.

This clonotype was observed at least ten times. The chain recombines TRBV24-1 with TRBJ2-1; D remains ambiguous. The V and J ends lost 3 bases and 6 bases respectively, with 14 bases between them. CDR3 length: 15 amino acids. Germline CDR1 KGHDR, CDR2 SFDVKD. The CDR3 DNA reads TGTGCCACCAGTGATGCGTTAAGTCCGGGCAATGAGCAGTTCTTC. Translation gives CATSDALSPGNEQFF.

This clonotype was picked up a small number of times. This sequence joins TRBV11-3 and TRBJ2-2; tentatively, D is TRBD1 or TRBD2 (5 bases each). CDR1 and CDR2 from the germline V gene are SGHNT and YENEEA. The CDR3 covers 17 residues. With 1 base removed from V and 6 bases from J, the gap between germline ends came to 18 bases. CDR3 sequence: CASSLVSGRTSAGELFF. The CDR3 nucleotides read TGTGCCAGCAGCTTAGTGTCGGGACGAACCTCGGCCGGGGAGCTGTTTTTT.

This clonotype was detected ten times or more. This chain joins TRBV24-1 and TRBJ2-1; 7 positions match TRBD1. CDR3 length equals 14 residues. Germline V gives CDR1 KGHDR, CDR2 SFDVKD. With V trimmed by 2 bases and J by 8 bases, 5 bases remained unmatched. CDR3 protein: CATSDSRTGDEQFF. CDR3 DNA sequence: TGTGCCACCAGTGATTCAAGGACAGGAGATGAGCAGTTCTTC.

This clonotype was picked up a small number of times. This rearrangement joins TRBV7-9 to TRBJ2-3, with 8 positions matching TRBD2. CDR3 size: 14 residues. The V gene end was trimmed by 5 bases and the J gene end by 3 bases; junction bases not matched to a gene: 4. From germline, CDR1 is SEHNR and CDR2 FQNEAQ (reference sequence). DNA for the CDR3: TGTGCCAGCAGCCGAGCGGGAGCGACAGATACGCAGTATTTT. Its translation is CASSRAGATDTQYF.

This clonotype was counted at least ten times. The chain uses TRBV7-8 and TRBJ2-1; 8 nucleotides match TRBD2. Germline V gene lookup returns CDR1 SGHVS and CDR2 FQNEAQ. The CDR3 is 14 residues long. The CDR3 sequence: CATGGRPSYNEQFF. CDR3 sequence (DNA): TGTGCTACTGGCGGGAGGCCCTCCTACAATGAGCAGTTCTTC.

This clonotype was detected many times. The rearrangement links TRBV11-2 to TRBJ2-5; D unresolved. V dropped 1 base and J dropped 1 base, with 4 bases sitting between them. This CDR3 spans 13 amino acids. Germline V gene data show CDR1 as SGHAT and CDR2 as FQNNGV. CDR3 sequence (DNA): TGTGCCAGCAGCTTAGGACCCCAAGAGACCCAGTACTTC. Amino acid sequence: CASSLGPQETQYF. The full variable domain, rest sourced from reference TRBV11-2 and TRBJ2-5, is EAGVAQSPRYKIIEKRQSVAFWCNPISGHATLYWYQQILGQGPKLLIQFQNNGVVDDSQLPKDRFSAERLKGVDSTLKIQPAKLEDSAVYLCASSLGPQETQYFGPGTRLLVL.

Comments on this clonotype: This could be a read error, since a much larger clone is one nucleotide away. For the CDR3, the DNA is TGCAGCATTGGGGGGACAGGAAACACAGGTACGCAGTATTTT. This encodes CSIGGTGNTGTQYF. The V gene is TRBV29-1, the J gene TRBJ2-3, with TRBD1 matching 8 bases. The germline gives CDR1 SQVTM, CDR2 ANQGSEA. This CDR3 comprises 14 residues.

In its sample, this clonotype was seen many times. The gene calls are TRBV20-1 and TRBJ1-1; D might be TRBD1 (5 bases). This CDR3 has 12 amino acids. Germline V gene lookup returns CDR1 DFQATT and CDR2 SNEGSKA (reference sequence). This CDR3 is CSGSQGNTEAFF. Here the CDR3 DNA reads TGCAGCGGAAGTCAGGGGAACACTGAAGCTTTCTTT.

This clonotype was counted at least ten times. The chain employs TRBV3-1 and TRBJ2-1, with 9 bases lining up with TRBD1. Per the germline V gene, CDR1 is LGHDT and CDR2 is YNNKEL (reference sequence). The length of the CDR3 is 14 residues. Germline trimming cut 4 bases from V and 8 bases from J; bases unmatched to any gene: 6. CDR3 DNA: TGTGCCAGCAGCCTAGGACAGGGGAGCGATGAGCAGTTCTTC. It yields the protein CASSLGQGSDEQFF.

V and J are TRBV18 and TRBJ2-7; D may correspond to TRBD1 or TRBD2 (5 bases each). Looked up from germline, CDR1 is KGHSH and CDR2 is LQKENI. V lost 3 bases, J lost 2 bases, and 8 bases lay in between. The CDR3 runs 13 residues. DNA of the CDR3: TGTGCCAGCTCACCCGGGACCGCCTACGAGCAGTACTTC. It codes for CASSPGTAYEQYF.

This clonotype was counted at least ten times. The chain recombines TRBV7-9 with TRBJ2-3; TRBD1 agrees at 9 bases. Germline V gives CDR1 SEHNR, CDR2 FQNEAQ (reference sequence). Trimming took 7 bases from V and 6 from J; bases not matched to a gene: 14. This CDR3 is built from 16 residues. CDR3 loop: CASTAKDRGQSDTQYF. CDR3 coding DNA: TGTGCCAGCACCGCTAAGGACAGGGGTCAAAGCGATACGCAGTATTTT.

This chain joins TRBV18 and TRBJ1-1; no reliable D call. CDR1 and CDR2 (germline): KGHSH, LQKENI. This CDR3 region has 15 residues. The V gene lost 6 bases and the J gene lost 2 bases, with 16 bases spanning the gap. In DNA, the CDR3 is TGTGCCAGCTCCCCGACGTACGATGGCAACACTGAAGCTTTCTTT. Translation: CASSPTYDGNTEAFF.

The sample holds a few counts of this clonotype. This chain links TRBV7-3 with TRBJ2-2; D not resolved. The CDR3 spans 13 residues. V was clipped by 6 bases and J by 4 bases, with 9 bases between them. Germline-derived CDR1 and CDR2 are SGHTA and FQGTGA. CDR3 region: CASRKGTTGELFF. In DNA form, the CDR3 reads TGTGCCAGCAGAAAAGGAACCACCGGGGAGCTGTTTTTT.

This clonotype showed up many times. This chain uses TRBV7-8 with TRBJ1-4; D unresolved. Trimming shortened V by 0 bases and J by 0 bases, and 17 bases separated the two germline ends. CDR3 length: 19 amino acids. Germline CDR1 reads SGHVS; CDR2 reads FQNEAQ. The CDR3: CASSLAIGGGRATNEKLFF. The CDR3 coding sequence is TGTGCCAGCAGCTTAGCTATCGGTGGAGGGAGGGCAACTAATGAAAAACTGTTTTTT.

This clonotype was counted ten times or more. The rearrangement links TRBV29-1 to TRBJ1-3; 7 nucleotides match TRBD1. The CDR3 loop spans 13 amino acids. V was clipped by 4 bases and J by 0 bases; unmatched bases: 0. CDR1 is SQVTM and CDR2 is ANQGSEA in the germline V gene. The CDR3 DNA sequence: TGCAGCGTTGGGGACAGCTCTGGAAACACCATATATTTT. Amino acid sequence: CSVGDSSGNTIYF.

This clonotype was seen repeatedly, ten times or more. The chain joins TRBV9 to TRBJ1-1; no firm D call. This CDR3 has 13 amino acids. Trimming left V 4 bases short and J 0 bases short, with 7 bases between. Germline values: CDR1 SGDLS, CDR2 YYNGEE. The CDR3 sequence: CASSRVMNTEAFF. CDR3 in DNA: TGTGCCAGCAGCAGGGTCATGAACACTGAAGCTTTCTTT.

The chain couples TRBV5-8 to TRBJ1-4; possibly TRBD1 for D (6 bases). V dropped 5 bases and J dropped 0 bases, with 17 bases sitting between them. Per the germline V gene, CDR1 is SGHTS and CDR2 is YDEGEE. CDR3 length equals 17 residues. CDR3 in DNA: TGTGCCAGCAGGCTGGGACACCAGACCGCAACTAATGAAAAACTGTTTTTT. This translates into CASRLGHQTATNEKLFF.

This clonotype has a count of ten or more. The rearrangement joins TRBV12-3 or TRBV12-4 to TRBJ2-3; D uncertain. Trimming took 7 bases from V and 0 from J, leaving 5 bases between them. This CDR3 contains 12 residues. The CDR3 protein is CASTDSTDTQYF. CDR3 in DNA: TGTGCCAGCACCGACAGCACAGATACGCAGTATTTT.

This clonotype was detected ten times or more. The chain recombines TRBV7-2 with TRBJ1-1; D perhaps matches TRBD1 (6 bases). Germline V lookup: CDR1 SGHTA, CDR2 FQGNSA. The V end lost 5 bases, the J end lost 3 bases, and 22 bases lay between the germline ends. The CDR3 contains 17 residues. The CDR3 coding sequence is TGTGCCAGCAGCCCCCGCAGGGGTTGGGGAGTTTACACTGAAGCTTTCTTT. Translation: CASSPRRGWGVYTEAFF. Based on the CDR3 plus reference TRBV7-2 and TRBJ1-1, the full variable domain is GAGVSQSPSNKVTEKGKDVELRCDPISGHTALYWYRQSLGQGLEFLIYFQGNSAPDKSGLPSDRFSAERTGGSVSTLTIQRTQQEDSAVYLCASSPRRGWGVYTEAFFGQGTRLTVV.

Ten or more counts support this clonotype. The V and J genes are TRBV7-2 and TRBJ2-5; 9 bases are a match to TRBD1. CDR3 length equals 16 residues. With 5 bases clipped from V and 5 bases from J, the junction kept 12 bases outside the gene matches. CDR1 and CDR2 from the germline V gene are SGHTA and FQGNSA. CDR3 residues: CASSPPQTGGRETQYF. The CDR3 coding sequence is TGTGCCAGCAGCCCCCCTCAGACAGGGGGTAGGGAGACCCAGTACTTC.

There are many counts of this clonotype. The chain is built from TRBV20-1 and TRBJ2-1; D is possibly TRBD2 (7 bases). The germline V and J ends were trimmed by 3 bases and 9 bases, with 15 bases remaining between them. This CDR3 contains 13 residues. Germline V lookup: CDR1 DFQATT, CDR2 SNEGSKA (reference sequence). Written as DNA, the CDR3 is TGCAGTGCTAGTTCGAGGGGGGGCGGTGAGCAGTTCTTC. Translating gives CSASSRGGGEQFF.

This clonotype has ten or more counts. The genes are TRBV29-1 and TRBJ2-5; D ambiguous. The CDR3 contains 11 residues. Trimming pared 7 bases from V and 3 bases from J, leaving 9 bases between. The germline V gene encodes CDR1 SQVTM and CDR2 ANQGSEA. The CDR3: CSASLKETQYF. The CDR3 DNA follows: TGCAGCGCCTCTCTAAAAGAGACCCAGTACTTC.

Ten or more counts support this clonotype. The chain's CDR3 is CAISEGRDRRNEQFF. The CDR3 DNA is TGTGCCATCAGTGAGGGCCGGGACAGGCGCAATGAGCAGTTCTTC. The chain joins TRBV10-3 to TRBJ2-1; TRBD1 matches 8 bases. The length of the CDR3 is 15 residues. Trimming cost V 2 bases and J 6 bases; bases outside gene matches: 6. Per the germline V gene, CDR1 is ENHRY and CDR2 is SYGVKD.

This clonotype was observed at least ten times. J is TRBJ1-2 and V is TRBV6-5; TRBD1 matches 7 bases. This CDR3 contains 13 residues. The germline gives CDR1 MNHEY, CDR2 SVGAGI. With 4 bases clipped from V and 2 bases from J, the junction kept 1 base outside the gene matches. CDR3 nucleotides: TGTGCCAGCAGTTCGGGACAGAACTATGGCTACACCTTC. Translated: CASSSGQNYGYTF.